A selection of T cell receptor beta chains follows, all from one sample in a study of T-cell memory formation after mild COVID-19. TCRdb reanalysed the 5' RACE reads using MiXCR and keeps one entry per CDR3 protein. Among approximately 450,000 distinct CDR3 sequences listed, 15% to 20% were seen once. Sequenced input: PBMCs or a T cell subset sorted from them (not recorded which). The receptors here all came from an adult woman who had mild COVID-19 (a few samples of this study predate the infection). Cell type and time point are not known. CDR3s include the opening cysteine and the closing phenylalanine or tryptophan. A D gene is named only where the DNA matches it firmly. Only part of the rows carry a size: once, few, many, or a class if the clone is expanded.

size	V	J	D	length	CDR3	DNA
.	TRBV4-2	TRBJ2-7	TRBD2	16	CASSQEGEGSFYEQYF	TGTGCCAGCAGCCAAGAGGGGGAGGGCTCCTTCTACGAGCAGTACTTC
few	TRBV7-8	TRBJ2-7	.	16	CASSLRGSDPSYEQYF	TGTGCCAGCAGCTTAAGAGGCAGTGACCCATCCTACGAGCAGTACTTC
once	TRBV20-1	TRBJ2-2	.	12	CSVSRGTGELFF	TGCAGTGTCAGTAGAGGCACCGGGGAGCTGTTTTTT
.	TRBV12-3/TRBV12-4	TRBJ2-2	TRBD2	16	CASSSWAGVPTGELFF	TGTGCCAGCAGTTCCTGGGCGGGAGTCCCTACCGGGGAGCTGTTTTTT
few	TRBV11-2	TRBJ2-5	TRBD2	15	CASSSDYSREETQYF	TGTGCCAGCAGCAGCGACTATTCGCGGGAGGAGACCCAGTACTTC
.	TRBV25-1	TRBJ1-6	.	13	CASMRAIDSPLHF	TGTGCCAGCATGCGGGCTATCGATTCACCCCTCCACTTT
.	TRBV7-9	TRBJ2-1	.	15	CASSLVEGAGNEQFF	TGTGCCAGCAGCTTAGTGGAGGGGGCCGGGAATGAGCAGTTCTTC
.	TRBV20-1	TRBJ2-1	.	14	CSARVLHSDNEQFF	TGCAGTGCTAGGGTACTCCATTCCGACAATGAGCAGTTCTTC
few	TRBV20-1	TRBJ2-7	TRBD1	12	CSASKGAHEQYF	TGCAGTGCTAGCAAGGGGGCGCACGAGCAGTACTTC
few	TRBV2	TRBJ2-7	.	16	CASSEAPTGPTYEQYF	TGTGCCAGCAGTGAAGCGCCAACAGGTCCAACCTACGAGCAGTACTTC
.	TRBV12-3/TRBV12-4	TRBJ1-1	.	14	CASSSSGRATEAFF	TGTGCCAGCAGTTCCTCAGGCAGGGCCACTGAAGCTTTCTTT
few	TRBV20-1	TRBJ2-5	.	13	CSARDSAKETQYF	TGCAGTGCTAGAGATAGCGCTAAAGAGACCCAGTACTTC
.	TRBV10-3	TRBJ2-7	.	14	CAIKAPRGAHEQYF	TGTGCCATCAAGGCCCCCAGGGGGGCCCACGAGCAGTACTTC
many	TRBV30	TRBJ2-7	TRBD1	14	CAWSWGQPLGEQYF	TGTGCCTGGAGTTGGGGACAGCCCTTGGGGGAGCAGTACTTC
.	TRBV7-9	TRBJ1-1	.	15	CASSLVNSGETEAFF	TGTGCCAGCAGCTTAGTAAACAGCGGTGAGACTGAAGCTTTCTTT
.	TRBV6-2/TRBV6-3	TRBJ2-2	.	15	CASSYSTVSTGELFF	TGTGCCAGCAGTTACTCGACAGTTAGCACCGGGGAGCTGTTTTTT